These 3 T cell receptor beta chains share one sample of origin, sequenced in a study of beta chain features in type 1 diabetes. Overall study results and limits: Patients with Type 1 diabetes showed moderately but significantly shorter TCRB CDR3s in all four CD4+ subsets.

Of the isolated RNA, all was reverse transcribed, and so the sequenced material was expressed TCRB transcripts. TCRdb keeps only in-frame clones here, not all; method: immunoSEQ multiplex PCR. The sample carries under 300,000 clones, roughly 22% recorded once. No antigens are known for them. Sequencing used naive CD4+ T cells from blood. These receptors all come from a woman between 35 and 50 years old with type 1 diabetes.

This clone was seen more than once but under ten times. V usage is TRBV18 and J usage is TRBJ2-5; 7 nucleotides match TRBD1. CDR1 KGHSH and CDR2 LQKENI come from the germline V gene. V lost 4 bases to trimming and J lost 3 bases; unmatched junction nucleotides: 2. This CDR3 comprises 13 residues. The CDR3 nucleotides are TGTGCCAGCTCACGCGGACAGGAAGAGACCCAGTACTTC. Translated, it gives CASSRGQEETQYF. Looking up the rest from reference TRBV18 and TRBJ2-5 gives the full variable domain: NAGVMQNPRHLVRRRGQEARLRCSPMKGHSHVYWYRQLPEEGLKFMVYLQKENIIDESGMPKERFSAEFPKEGPSILRIQQVVRGDSAAYFCASSRGQEETQYFGPGTRLLVL.

The chain is built from TRBV6-5 and TRBJ1-2; 7 bases agree with TRBD1. The germline V gene encodes CDR1 MNHEY and CDR2 SVGAGI. J gave up 6 bases and V 6 bases, and 7 bases lay outside the gene matches. CDR3 length equals 13 residues. For the CDR3, the DNA is TGTGCCAGCAGAAAACAGGGGACGGATGGCTACACCTTC. Translating gives CASRKQGTDGYTF.

This chain joins TRBV5-1 and TRBJ1-2; TRBD1 aligns across 8 bases. There are 14 residues in the CDR3. The V segment lost 6 bases and the J segment 3 bases; nucleotides outside the gene matches: 7. Germline CDR1 is SGHRS and CDR2 is YFSETQ. The CDR3 region is CASTSSTGDYGYTF. CDR3 in DNA: TGCGCCAGCACCTCATCGACAGGGGACTATGGCTACACCTTC. Full variable domain (outside the CDR3, taken from reference TRBV5-1 and TRBJ1-2): KAGVTQTPRYLIKTRGQQVTLSCSPISGHRSVSWYQQTPGQGLQFLFEYFSETQRNKGNFPGRFSGRQFSNSRSEMNVSTLELGDSALYLCASTSSTGDYGYTFGSGTRLTVV.